The rows below give T cell receptor beta chains drawn from one sample of a study of cytomegalovirus exposure and HLA in healthy donors. The protocol was immunoSEQ multiplex PCR, while the TCRdb copy is restricted to in-frame clones and leaves out a portion. The sample shows roughly 190,000 clones, almost 80% of them seen only once. The specimen was PBMCs. The receptors originated from a young woman in good health and CMV-seronegative. Both conserved end residues are part of each CDR3. D genes are given only for firm matches. Expanded clones are given a class, and other clones once, few, many or no size at all.

d_call j_call v_call clone_size cdr3_aa cdr3_nt
- TRBJ2-5 TRBV7-9 - CASSLAVKGRPGTQYF TGTGCCAGCAGCTTAGCCGTCAAGGGGCGTCCGGGGACCCAGTACTTC
- TRBJ2-7 TRBV11-2 - CASSSIGGGNEQYF TGTGCCAGCAGTTCCATCGGCGGGGGCAACGAGCAGTACTTC
- TRBJ1-2 TRBV5-1 - CASSSVGGNYGYTF TGCGCCAGCAGCTCCGTGGGAGGGAACTATGGCTACACCTTC
- TRBJ2-1 TRBV6-6 - CASSFSAYNEQFF TGTGCCAGCAGTTTTAGCGCCTACAATGAGCAGTTCTTC
TRBD1 TRBJ2-5 TRBV10-3 - CAISDPGQGETQYF TGTGCCATCAGTGACCCGGGACAGGGGGAGACCCAGTACTTC
TRBD1 TRBJ2-5 TRBV9 - CASSPRQGRETQYF TGTGCCAGCAGCCCGAGACAGGGAAGAGAGACCCAGTACTTC
- TRBJ1-1 TRBV30 - CAWNPGVDPMNTEAFF TGTGCCTGGAACCCGGGAGTTGATCCCATGAACACTGAAGCTTTCTTT
- TRBJ1-1 TRBV11-2 - CASSFKNTEAFF TGTGCCAGCAGCTTTAAGAACACTGAAGCTTTCTTT
- TRBJ1-5 TRBV6-5 - CASSYRAGNQPQHF TGTGCCAGCAGTTACAGGGCGGGAAATCAGCCCCAGCATTTT
TRBD2 TRBJ2-1 TRBV7-6 few CASSLERPSGLSSYNEQFF TGTGCCAGCAGCTTAGAGAGGCCTAGCGGGTTGAGCTCCTACAATGAGCAGTTCTTC
- TRBJ1-1 TRBV5-6 - CASSLPSNTEAFF TGTGCCAGCAGCTTGCCTAGTAACACTGAAGCTTTCTTT
- TRBJ2-7 TRBV7-3 - CASSLNRNYEQYF TGTGCCAGCAGCTTGAACAGAAACTACGAGCAGTACTTC
- TRBJ1-1 TRBV21-1 once CASSPTGPPVTNTEAFF TGTGCCAGCAGCCCTACAGGGCCCCCAGTCACGAACACTGAAGCTTTCTTT
- TRBJ2-2 TRBV7-9 - CASSLTGSGTGELFF TGTGCCAGCAGCTTAACAGGGTCGGGCACCGGGGAGCTGTTTTTT
- TRBJ2-4 TRBV5-4 - CASSPDSIDIQYF TGTGCCAGCAGCCCTGACAGCATAGACATTCAGTACTTC
TRBD2 TRBJ2-7 TRBV19 - CASSIRPAGESYEQYF TGTGCCAGTAGTATTAGGCCAGCGGGGGAATCCTACGAGCAGTACTTC
- TRBJ2-7 TRBV5-6 - CASSLFVGRNSYEQYF TGTGCCAGCAGCTTGTTCGTTGGCAGGAACTCCTACGAGCAGTACTTC
TRBD1 TRBJ2-5 TRBV9 - CASSLDRGGETQYF TGTGCCAGCAGCCTAGACAGGGGCGGGGAGACCCAGTACTTC